The rows below give T cell receptor beta chains drawn from one sample of a study of blood T cell repertoires in COVID-19. The protocol was immunoSEQ multiplex PCR, while the TCRdb copy is restricted to in-frame clones and leaves out a portion. The sample carries 300,000 to 450,000 clones, around 87% recorded once. Material for sequencing was peripheral blood. These receptors originate from an older woman with COVID-19, enrolled during active disease. Both conserved end residues are part of each CDR3. The D gene is left open where the match is weak. Not every row has a clone size; where given, it reads once, few, many or a size class.

CASSIGRQQPQHF	TGTGCCAGTAGTATTGGCCGACAGCAGCCCCAGCATTTT	TRBV19	TRBJ1-5	.	once
CASRGAVYNEQFF	TGTGCCAGTCGGGGGGCCGTCTACAATGAGCAGTTCTTC	TRBV6-5	TRBJ2-1	.	.
CASSFRQGPGELFF	TGTGCCAGCAGCTTCCGACAGGGCCCCGGGGAGCTGTTTTTT	TRBV5-4	TRBJ2-2	TRBD1	few
CASSVGTSYDTQYF	TGTGCCAGCAGTGTTGGGACTAGCTATGATACGCAGTATTTT	TRBV6-4	TRBJ2-3	TRBD2	.
CASSIRQGRAEQYF	TGTGCCAGCAGTATCAGACAGGGTAGGGCCGAGCAGTACTTC	TRBV27	TRBJ2-7	TRBD1	.
CASSYLQPQHF	TGTGCCAGCAGTTATTTACAGCCCCAGCATTTT	TRBV6-5	TRBJ1-5	.	.
CATSREGRGSTYEQYF	TGTGCCACCAGCAGAGAGGGCAGGGGATCGACCTACGAGCAGTACTTC	TRBV15	TRBJ2-7	.	.
CASRPTGSEAFF	TGTGCCAGCAGACCGACAGGGAGTGAAGCTTTCTTT	TRBV5-5	TRBJ1-1	TRBD1	.
CASSLGRSYLQPQHF	TGTGCCAGCAGCCTGGGACGGAGCTATCTTCAGCCCCAGCATTTT	TRBV5-8	TRBJ1-5	.	.
CASSQEWAGAGYGYTF	TGTGCCAGCAGCCAAGAATGGGCAGGTGCGGGATATGGCTACACCTTC	TRBV3-1/TRBV3-2	TRBJ1-2	.	.
CASRPGGALRDTQYF	TGTGCCAGCAGACCCGGGGGGGCCTTGAGGGATACGCAGTATTTT	TRBV7-2	TRBJ2-3	TRBD2	.
CASSHASGNTEAFF	TGTGCCAGCAGCCACGCGTCGGGTAACACTGAAGCTTTCTTT	TRBV7-3	TRBJ1-1	.	.
CASSLAQGTRYGYTF	TGTGCCAGCAGCTTGGCCCAGGGGACACGGTATGGCTACACCTTC	TRBV5-6	TRBJ1-2	.	.
CASSQPQGPNEKLFF	TGCGCCAGCAGCCAGCCACAGGGGCCAAATGAAAAACTGTTTTTT	TRBV4-1	TRBJ1-4	TRBD1	.
CASSRLTGGNTGELFF	TGCGCCAGCAGCCGACTGACAGGGGGGAACACCGGGGAGCTGTTTTTT	TRBV5-1	TRBJ2-2	TRBD1	.
CASSPGVDQPQHF	TGTGCCAGCTCCCCCGGGGTGGATCAGCCCCAGCATTTT	TRBV18	TRBJ1-5	.	.
CASSEARAVNSPLHF	TGTGCCAGCAGTGAAGCGCGGGCAGTAAATTCACCCCTCCACTTT	TRBV6-1	TRBJ1-6	.	.
CASSHLAAREKLFF	TGTGCCAGCAGCCACTTAGCCGCCCGGGAAAAACTGTTTTTT	TRBV4-2	TRBJ1-4	.	.
CASSQHRGQNGYTF	TGTGCCAGCAGCCAACACAGGGGGCAAAATGGCTACACCTTC	TRBV2	TRBJ1-2	TRBD1	.
CASSLAPRGTPLHF	TGTGCCAGCAGTTTAGCCCCACGGGGGACACCCCTCCACTTT	TRBV28	TRBJ1-6	.	.
CASSKAQGYEQYF	TGTGCCAGCAGCAAGGCACAGGGCTACGAGCAGTACTTC	TRBV6-6	TRBJ2-7	.	.
CASSERAGGYSSPLHF	TGTGCCAGCAGTGAAAGGGCCGGGGGATATTCTTCACCCCTCCACTTT	TRBV2	TRBJ1-6	.	.
CASSQDFRGDYGYTF	TGCGCCAGCAGCCAAGATTTCAGGGGGGACTATGGCTACACCTTC	TRBV4-1	TRBJ1-2	TRBD1	.
CASSPRPTGESTDTQYF	TGTGCCAGCTCACCTCGCCCGACAGGAGAGAGCACAGATACGCAGTATTTT	TRBV18	TRBJ2-3	.	.
CASSTLAGGSGELFF	TGTGCCAGTAGTACCCTAGCGGGGGGATCCGGGGAGCTGTTTTTT	TRBV19	TRBJ2-2	TRBD2	.
CASSVNDIRGSGETQYF	TGTGCCAGCAGCGTCAACGACATAAGGGGCTCCGGAGAGACCCAGTACTTC	TRBV9	TRBJ2-5	.	.
CASSVSRALNTEAFF	TGCGCCAGCAGTGTCTCCAGGGCCTTGAACACTGAAGCTTTCTTT	TRBV10-2	TRBJ1-1	.	.
CASSSTVNSPLHF	TGTGCCAGCAGTAGTACGGTCAATTCACCCCTCCACTTT	TRBV2	TRBJ1-6	.	.
CASSTVETQYF	TGTGCCAGCAGCACGGTCGAGACCCAGTACTTC	TRBV7-3	TRBJ2-5	.	once
CASSLGTGKPNTEAFF	TGCGCCAGCAGCTTGGGTACAGGGAAACCGAACACTGAAGCTTTCTTT	TRBV5-1	TRBJ1-1	.	.
CASSLDSELMNTEAFF	TGTGCCAGCAGCTTGGACAGTGAGTTAATGAACACTGAAGCTTTCTTT	TRBV5-4	TRBJ1-1	.	.
CASSYEGDTQYF	TGTGCCAGCAGTTACGAGGGAGATACGCAGTATTTT	TRBV6-5	TRBJ2-3	.	.
CASSQERGARSYEQYF	TGTGCCAGCAGCCAAGAACGCGGGGCGCGCTCCTACGAGCAGTACTTC	TRBV3-1/TRBV3-2	TRBJ2-7	.	.
CASSSDRVSEQYF	TGTGCCAGCAGCTCGGACAGGGTAAGCGAGCAGTACTTC	TRBV7-4	TRBJ2-7	TRBD1	.
CASSTDGDTEAFF	TGTGCCAGCTCAACCGACGGAGACACTGAAGCTTTCTTT	TRBV18	TRBJ1-1	.	.
CASSFSFYGYTF	TGTGCCAGCAGTTTTAGTTTCTATGGCTACACCTTC	TRBV28	TRBJ1-2	.	.
CATSRDYGTYSNQPQHF	TGTGCCACCAGCAGAGATTACGGGACATATAGCAATCAGCCCCAGCATTTT	TRBV15	TRBJ1-5	.	.
CASSYDGGTYGYTF	TGTGCCAGCAGTTACGACGGGGGTACCTATGGCTACACCTTC	TRBV6-6	TRBJ1-2	.	.
CSVGTSGGLTYNEQFF	TGCAGCGTTGGGACTAGCGGGGGCCTAACCTACAATGAGCAGTTCTTC	TRBV29-1	TRBJ2-1	TRBD2	.
CASSLLLAGAGELFF	TGCGCCAGCAGCTTGTTACTAGCGGGGGCCGGGGAGCTGTTTTTT	TRBV5-1	TRBJ2-2	TRBD2	.
CASSLAPNNEQFF	TGTGCCAGCAGCTTGGCCCCAAACAATGAGCAGTTCTTC	TRBV5-4	TRBJ2-1	.	.
CASSAPGSDGWQFF	TGTGCCAGCAGCGCTCCGGGATCAGATGGATGGCAGTTCTTC	TRBV9	TRBJ2-1	.	.
CASSPGMSSYNEQFF	TGCGCCAGCAGCCCCGGGATGAGCTCCTACAATGAGCAGTTCTTC	TRBV5-1	TRBJ2-1	.	.
CSADRGIEQFF	TGCAGTGCCGACAGGGGAATTGAGCAGTTCTTC	TRBV20-1	TRBJ2-1	TRBD1	once
CAISESGTGYEQYF	TGTGCCATCAGTGAGTCGGGGACAGGTTACGAGCAGTACTTC	TRBV10-3	TRBJ2-7	TRBD1	.
CASSPRTDIKRSSSRAF	TGCGCCAGCAGCCCTCGGACAGACATCAAGCGGTCGTCCTCGCGTGCCTTC	TRBV4-1	TRBJ1-2	.	.
CASRSAGAEQYF	TGTGCCAGCAGAAGCGCCGGAGCCGAGCAGTACTTC	TRBV11-2	TRBJ2-7	.	.
CASVGPSYEQYF	TGTGCTAGTGTTGGGCCTTCCTACGAGCAGTACTTC	TRBV12-5	TRBJ2-7	.	few
CASSPPGTGGLYGYTF	TGTGCCAGCTCACCGCCCGGGACAGGGGGCCTCTATGGCTACACCTTC	TRBV18	TRBJ1-2	TRBD1	.
CASSLADGTPSYEQYF	TGCGCCAGCAGCTTGGCCGACGGGACACCTTCCTACGAGCAGTACTTC	TRBV5-1	TRBJ2-7	.	.
CASSLVAGGNTGELFF	TGTGCCAGCAGCTTGGTGGCGGGGGGGAACACCGGGGAGCTGTTTTTT	TRBV5-4	TRBJ2-2	TRBD2	.
CATDNPDRIYGYTF	TGTGCCACCGACAATCCGGACAGGATCTACGGCTACACCTTC	TRBV6-5	TRBJ1-2	TRBD1	.
CASKQGAAGYGYTF	TGTGCCAGTAAACAGGGGGCTGCTGGCTATGGCTACACCTTC	TRBV27	TRBJ1-2	TRBD1	.
CASGLAPRGGGAALNTQYF	TGTGCTAGTGGTTTGGCCCCGCGGGGCGGGGGGGCCGCATTAAATACGCAGTATTTT	TRBV12-5	TRBJ2-3	TRBD2	.
CSVEGGENTEAFF	TGCAGCGTTGAAGGGGGGGAGAACACTGAAGCTTTCTTT	TRBV29-1	TRBJ1-1	.	.
CASSTRGQARSYEQYF	TGTGCCAGCAGCACACGGGGACAGGCCCGCTCCTACGAGCAGTACTTC	TRBV7-8	TRBJ2-7	TRBD1	.
CASSPLEGAGSTDTQYF	TGTGCCAGCAGTCCCCTGGAGGGGGCAGGGAGCACAGATACGCAGTATTTT	TRBV27	TRBJ2-3	.	.
CASKVGGPYNEQFF	TGTGCCAGCAAGGTCGGGGGGCCATACAATGAGCAGTTCTTC	TRBV6-5	TRBJ2-1	.	.